Following are 9 T cell receptor beta chains from one sample sequenced in a study of blood T cell repertoires in COVID-19 (TCRdb year 2020). The library was generated by the immunoSEQ multiplex PCR assay. TCRdb obtained this table from immuneACCESS and retained in-frame rearrangements with V and J assigned. These tables miss some clones; where compared with another copy, unresolved V genes account for less than half of the shortfall, and the remainder is unexplained. In this sample the table shows about 140,000 clones, around 84% of which occur a single time. Together, the top ten hold around 9% of the sample. The material sequenced was peripheral blood. Every receptor here comes from a man aged 25 to 45 with COVID-19, enrolled during active disease.

V and J are TRBV7-2 and TRBJ2-7; 7 nucleotides align to TRBD2. Trimming took 2 bases from V and 4 from J; bases not matched to a gene: 17. The CDR3 consists of 18 residues. CDR1 SGHTA and CDR2 FQGNSA come from the germline V gene. The chain's CDR3 is CASSLTGRPTRGQYEQYF. The DNA of the CDR3 is TGTGCCAGCAGCTTAACCGGGAGGCCGACTAGAGGTCAGTACGAGCAGTACTTC.

This clone was picked up one time. The chain links TRBV21-1 to TRBJ2-1; no DNA check was done on the table's D call, TRBD1. TRBV21-1 constitutes a pseudogene. The CDR3 contains 14 residues. CDR3 DNA: TGTGCCAGCAGCAAGTGTCAGGGGGCTAGTGAGCAGTTCTTC. The encoded protein is CASSKCQGASEQFF.

The V call is TRBV28, the J call TRBJ2-5; TRBD1 agrees at 7 bases. The CDR3 has 15 amino acids. J gave up 1 base and V 5 bases, and 7 bases lay outside the gene matches. Germline lookup yields CDR1 MDHEN and CDR2 SYDVKM. The CDR3 region is CASSTRGQVQETQYF. CDR3 bases: TGTGCCAGCAGTACCCGCGGACAGGTCCAAGAGACCCAGTACTTC.

This chain's CDR3 is CASSRTRYNEQFF. For the CDR3, the DNA is TGTGCCAGTAGTAGGACTAGGTACAATGAGCAGTTCTTC. The chain recombines TRBV19 with TRBJ2-1; TRBD2 matches 7 bases. CDR3 size: 13 residues. Germline CDR1 LNHDA, CDR2 SQIVND (reference sequence). Germline trimming cut 4 bases from V and 4 bases from J; bases unmatched to any gene: 1.

The chain has TRBV28 and TRBJ1-5, with a possible D match to TRBD1 (5 bases). Trimming took off 6 bases at V and 0 bases at J, with 15 bases between the two ends. Germline V gene data show CDR1 as MDHEN and CDR2 as SYDVKM. The CDR3 length is 16 residues. CDR3 coding DNA: TGTGCCAGCAGCCCCCTAGGGGACTATAGCAATCAGCCCCAGCATTTT. This encodes CASSPLGDYSNQPQHF.

This chain's CDR3 is CASSLKRGSETQYF. The CDR3 DNA sequence: TGTGCCAGCAGTTTAAAGAGAGGGTCCGAGACCCAGTACTTC. This chain connects TRBV27 to TRBJ2-5, with D perhaps matching TRBD2 (5 bases). The germline gives CDR1 MNHEY, CDR2 SMNVEV (reference sequence). V lost 2 bases and J 5 bases, leaving 12 bases between the germline ends. CDR3 size: 14 residues.

This sequence joins TRBV7-9 and TRBJ1-2; 11 bases match TRBD1. V dropped 5 bases and J dropped 8; count of bases not matched to a gene: 10. This CDR3 has 15 amino acids. In germline, CDR1 is SEHNR, CDR2 FQNEAQ (reference sequence). CDR3 region: CASSLLGTGGKGYTF. CDR3 DNA: TGTGCCAGCAGCCTCCTGGGGACAGGGGGGAAAGGCTACACCTTC. Full variable domain (rest looked up from reference TRBV7-9 and TRBJ1-2): DTGVSQNPRHKITKRGQNVTFRCDPISEHNRLYWYRQTLGQGPEFLTYFQNEAQLEKSRLLSDRFSAERPKGSFSTLEIQRTEQGDSAMYLCASSLLGTGGKGYTFGSGTRLTVV.

The rearrangement links TRBV5-1 to TRBJ2-4; 9 nucleotides match TRBD1. The V and J ends lost 6 bases and 3 bases, in that order; junction bases with no gene match: 13. This CDR3 spans 17 amino acids. The germline CDR1 and CDR2 sequences are SGHRS and YFSETQ. The CDR3 DNA reads TGCGCCAGCACCACAGGATTGGGACAGGGAGGCAAAAACATTCAGTACTTC. It specifies CASTTGLGQGGKNIQYF.

The gene calls are TRBV5-1 and TRBJ1-3, with 9 positions matching TRBD1. Per germline, CDR1 SGHRS and CDR2 YFSETQ. The CDR3 is 16 amino acids. V dropped 4 bases and J dropped 0; count of bases not matched to a gene: 5. CDR3 sequence (DNA): TGCGCCAGCAGCCTGGGACAGGGCTTCTCTGGAAACACCATATATTTT. Encoded protein: CASSLGQGFSGNTIYF.